Listed below are T cell receptor beta chains from one sample, sequenced in a study of graft-versus-host responses after intestinal transplantation. Assay: immunoSEQ multiplex PCR; the TCRdb copy retains only in-frame clones and omits some. The sample records tens of thousands of clones, approximately 90% being singletons. Sequences were derived from PBMCs, sampled about 4 months after intestinal transplantation. These TCRs come from a human patient who received an intestinal transplant, so some T cells may come from the graft donor. The CDR3 runs from the conserved cysteine through the conserved F or W. The D gene is left open where the match is weak. Where a row states a size, it is once, few, many or the class of an expanded clone; other rows omit it.

NA,TRBJ2-5,TRBV2,NA,CASRARGFGETQYF,TGTGCCAGCAGAGCCCGGGGATTTGGAGAGACCCAGTACTTC
once,TRBJ2-1,TRBV5-1,NA,CASSLGNEQFF,TGCGCCAGCAGCTTGGGGAATGAGCAGTTCTTC
NA,TRBJ2-5,TRBV13,NA,CASSTHGGETQYF,TGTGCCAGCAGCACCCACGGAGGGGAGACCCAGTACTTC
NA,TRBJ2-2,TRBV30,NA,CAWTGSPGPTNTGELFF,TGTGCCTGGACAGGGAGCCCGGGTCCCACGAACACCGGGGAGCTGTTTTTT
NA,TRBJ2-2,TRBV5-4,NA,CASSFQGRNTGELFF,TGTGCCAGCAGCTTCCAGGGGCGAAACACCGGGGAGCTGTTTTTT
NA,TRBJ2-7,TRBV5-1,NA,CASSLEVSSFSYEQYF,TGCGCCAGCAGCTTGGAAGTCTCATCCTTCTCCTACGAGCAGTACTTC
NA,TRBJ1-5,TRBV28,TRBD1,CASSLETGGQPQHF,TGTGCCAGCAGTTTGGAAACAGGGGGACAGCCCCAGCATTTT
NA,TRBJ2-2,TRBV4-3,NA,CASSQLRTVNTGELFF,TGCGCCAGCAGCCAGCTTCGGACAGTGAACACCGGGGAGCTGTTTTTT
NA,TRBJ1-2,TRBV2,NA,CASSGRQTYGYTF,TGTGCCAGCAGTGGGAGGCAGACCTATGGCTACACCTTC
NA,TRBJ1-2,TRBV11-2,NA,CASSLEQGPFYGYTF,TGTGCCAGCAGCTTAGAACAGGGACCGTTCTATGGCTACACCTTC
NA,TRBJ2-1,TRBV4-1,NA,CASSRVLDSYNEQFF,TGCGCCAGCAGTCGGGTTTTGGACAGTTACAATGAGCAGTTCTTC
NA,TRBJ1-1,TRBV19,NA,CASSRDRWGISTEAFF,TGTGCCAGTAGTCGCGATCGGTGGGGAATTAGCACTGAAGCTTTCTTT
NA,TRBJ1-5,TRBV4-1,NA,CASSQDPWRADQPQHF,TGCGCCAGCAGCCAAGATCCTTGGAGGGCAGATCAGCCCCAGCATTTT
NA,TRBJ2-7,TRBV7-9,TRBD1,CASSPQKGQGATYEQYF,TGTGCCAGCAGCCCACAGAAGGGACAGGGGGCGACCTACGAGCAGTACTTC
NA,TRBJ1-2,TRBV14,TRBD1,CASSQVYGQENYGYTF,TGTGCCAGCAGCCAAGTTTATGGACAGGAAAACTATGGCTACACCTTC
NA,TRBJ2-3,TRBV7-2,NA,CASSLIGGGSTDTQYF,TGTGCCAGCAGCTTAATCGGTGGAGGGAGCACAGATACGCAGTATTTT
NA,TRBJ2-7,TRBV5-4,NA,CASSPGGVAIIWDEQYF,TGTGCCAGCAGCCCCGGGGGAGTCGCAATTATATGGGACGAGCAGTACTTC
NA,TRBJ2-4,TRBV7-9,NA,CASSSSSLAVIQYF,TGTGCCAGCAGCTCGTCGAGCCTAGCAGTCATTCAGTACTTC
NA,TRBJ1-2,TRBV2,TRBD1,CASTPGGLYGYTF,TGTGCCAGCACTCCAGGGGGCCTCTATGGCTACACCTTC
few,TRBJ2-5,TRBV25-1,NA,CASSGQGYQETQYF,TGTGCCAGCAGTGGCCAGGGGTACCAAGAGACCCAGTACTTC
NA,TRBJ1-5,TRBV27,NA,CASSFQGNNQPQHF,TGTGCCAGCAGTTTCCAGGGCAATAACCAGCCCCAGCATTTT
NA,TRBJ1-2,TRBV28,NA,CASSSIPVSYGYTF,TGTGCCAGCAGTTCCATACCGGTTTCTTATGGCTACACCTTC
NA,TRBJ2-5,TRBV6-1,NA,CASSGVGHPGSQYF,TGTGCCAGCAGTGGGGTGGGACACCCAGGGAGCCAGTACTTC
NA,TRBJ2-3,TRBV10-3,NA,CAISEYRVRESGPDTQYF,TGTGCCATCAGTGAGTACAGGGTAAGGGAGTCGGGCCCAGATACGCAGTATTTT
NA,TRBJ2-1,TRBV18,TRBD1,CASSPSGQGDNEQFF,TGTGCCAGCTCACCCTCGGGACAGGGGGATAATGAGCAGTTCTTC
NA,TRBJ2-2,TRBV6-1,NA,CASFKPSNTGELFF,TGTGCCAGCTTTAAACCGTCGAACACCGGGGAGCTGTTTTTT
NA,TRBJ2-5,TRBV2,TRBD1,CASSRMGQAGETQYF,TGTGCCAGCAGTAGAATGGGACAGGCCGGGGAGACCCAGTACTTC
NA,TRBJ1-5,TRBV9,NA,CASSLVLGGPQHF,TGTGCCAGCAGCTTGGTTCTAGGGGGGCCCCAGCATTTT
NA,TRBJ1-5,TRBV10-2,NA,CASSDSPGDQPQHF,TGCGCCAGCAGTGATTCTCCGGGGGACCAGCCCCAGCATTTT
NA,TRBJ1-5,TRBV4-1,NA,CASSQVSGALDQPQHF,TGCGCCAGCAGCCAAGTATCCGGGGCCCTCGATCAGCCCCAGCATTTT
NA,TRBJ2-7,TRBV7-9,NA,CASSPPGRDYEQYF,TGTGCCAGCAGCCCGCCCGGCAGGGACTACGAGCAGTACTTC
NA,TRBJ1-2,TRBV5-6,NA,CASRRDRGGYTF,TGTGCCAGCAGACGGGACCGCGGAGGCTACACCTTC
NA,TRBJ1-5,TRBV7-2,NA,CASSLALWRGHQPQHF,TGTGCCAGCAGCTTAGCGTTGTGGAGGGGACATCAGCCCCAGCATTTT
NA,TRBJ2-1,TRBV16,TRBD1,CASSQLGTGHVNEQFF,TGTGCCAGCAGCCAACTAGGGACAGGGCACGTCAATGAGCAGTTCTTC
NA,TRBJ2-7,TRBV7-8,NA,CASSVWTVSYEQYF,TGTGCCAGCAGCGTCTGGACAGTCTCCTACGAGCAGTACTTC
once,TRBJ1-5,TRBV6-6,NA,CASEDGKKGDQPQHF,TGTGCCAGCGAGGACGGTAAAAAAGGGGATCAGCCCCAGCATTTT
once,TRBJ2-5,TRBV11-2,NA,CASSLSSSGVTSGTQYF,TGTGCCAGCAGCTTATCGAGTTCGGGGGTTACGTCCGGGACCCAGTACTTC
NA,TRBJ2-7,TRBV4-1,TRBD1,CASSQDRLGDRGLEQYF,TGCGCCAGCAGCCAAGATCGTTTGGGGGACAGGGGGCTCGAGCAGTACTTC
NA,TRBJ2-2,TRBV4-2,NA,CASSQDDRRYTGELFF,TGTGCCAGCAGCCAAGATGATCGGCGGTACACCGGGGAGCTGTTTTTT
NA,TRBJ1-5,TRBV28,NA,CASRGQPYSNQPQHF,TGTGCCAGCAGAGGACAGCCTTATAGCAATCAGCCCCAGCATTTT
NA,TRBJ2-5,TRBV4-2,TRBD2,CASSPSSGGRGETQYF,TGTGCCAGCAGCCCCTCTAGCGGGGGGCGAGGGGAGACCCAGTACTTC
few,TRBJ1-4,TRBV5-1,TRBD1,CASSPGTGNEKLFF,TGCGCCAGCAGCCCCGGGACAGGGAATGAAAAACTGTTTTTT
NA,TRBJ1-3,TRBV11-2,NA,CASSLGGNTIYF,TGTGCCAGCAGCCTCGGAGGAAACACCATATATTTT
once,TRBJ2-5,TRBV5-1,TRBD1,CASSGTGYPQETQYF,TGCGCCAGCAGCGGGACAGGGTATCCCCAAGAGACCCAGTACTTC
once,TRBJ1-5,TRBV27,NA,CASSLQGSNQPQHF,TGTGCCAGCAGTTTACAGGGAAGCAATCAGCCCCAGCATTTT
NA,TRBJ2-5,TRBV19,NA,CASSMWRGGETQYF,TGTGCCAGTAGTATGTGGAGGGGAGGAGAGACCCAGTACTTC
NA,TRBJ2-5,TRBV5-4,NA,CASSLNQGQETQYF,TGTGCCAGCAGCTTGAACCAGGGCCAAGAGACCCAGTACTTC
NA,TRBJ1-1,TRBV28,TRBD1,CASSLTGDTEAFF,TGTGCCAGCAGTTTGACAGGGGACACTGAAGCTTTCTTT
once,TRBJ2-7,TRBV7-3,TRBD1,CASSFSGTGPLEQYF,TGTGCCAGCAGCTTTTCTGGGACAGGGCCTCTCGAGCAGTACTTC
NA,TRBJ1-3,TRBV15,NA,CATSRDPGNTIYF,TGTGCCACCAGCAGAGATCCTGGAAACACCATATATTTT
NA,TRBJ2-1,TRBV5-4,TRBD2,CASSSPPAGVGNEQFF,TGTGCCAGCAGCTCCCCCCCTGCGGGAGTAGGTAATGAGCAGTTCTTC
NA,TRBJ2-1,TRBV18,NA,CASLGGSSYNEQFF,TGTGCCAGCTTAGGCGGAAGCTCCTACAATGAGCAGTTCTTC
NA,TRBJ2-5,TRBV5-1,TRBD2,CASSSTSGSGETQYF,TGCGCCAGCAGCTCGACTAGCGGGAGTGGGGAGACCCAGTACTTC
NA,TRBJ2-7,TRBV5-1,NA,CASSLEGWAGEYEQYF,TGCGCCAGCAGCTTAGAGGGGTGGGCTGGTGAATACGAGCAGTACTTC
once,TRBJ2-1,TRBV15,NA,CATSRDRGSYNEQFF,TGTGCCACCAGCAGAGACAGGGGTTCTTACAATGAGCAGTTCTTC